Sequencing of this T cell receptor beta chain was carried out in a study of shared clonotypes between healthy human individuals. This clone occurred once. Its antigen remains unidentified. One base away lies a much larger clone, so this may be a sequencing read error. The sample carries other DNA sequences with the same CDR3. Overall study results and limits: The study generally estimated greater richness for naive than memory subsets. The study found lower generation probabilities in non-shared clonotypes than in those shared by all four donors.

V gave up 1 base and J gave up 1 base; unmatched junction bases: 6. From germline, CDR1 is MGHRA and CDR2 YSYEKL. CDR3 length: 17 amino acids. Method: immunoSEQ multiplex PCR; TCRdb's copy keeps in-frame clones and lacks some. The top ten hold around 0.61% of the sample, which has over a million clones, 78% seen once. The rearrangement links TRBV4-1 to TRBJ2-3; 9 bases map to TRBD1. The TCR originated in a man between 18 and 29 years old in good health. Some clones in this sample may be carry-over from other donors' samples. The sequencing input was memory CD4+ T cells from PBMCs. As for subset: CD45RA-negative fraction. The CDR3 spells CASSQVGRDRGTDTQYF. The DNA of the CDR3 is TGCGCCAGCAGCCAAGTCGGTAGGGACAGGGGCACAGATACGCAGTATTTT.